The source of this TCR beta chain is a study of shared clonotypes between healthy human individuals. Background on the study: Three plates each covered CD4 naive and memory; CD8 naive two, CD8 memory one. Whole-study findings and limits: Larger richness was generally estimated for naive than memory subsets.

Germline V gene sequence: CDR1 SEHNR, CDR2 FQNEAQ (reference sequence). Trimming removed 0 bases at V and 2 bases at J, with 8 bases between. This CDR3 comprises 14 residues. A single count supports this clone. Its target is not known. CD45RA+ naive and CD45RA-negative memory subsets were separated from CD4+ cells. Per the original data handling: Filtering differed for immunoSEQ, which gave only junction sequences without quality scores. Only in-frame clones appear in the TCRdb table, and some are missing; sequencing was by immunoSEQ multiplex PCR. The V and J calls and clone size are taken from that table; D and trimming were inferred from the DNA. The sample yields roughly 640,000 clones, around two thirds seen once.

The sample consisted of memory CD4+ T cells sorted from blood. Stated subset: CD45RA-negative fraction. The source is a young woman in good health. The chain combines TRBV7-9 with TRBJ2-7, with D possibly being TRBD1 or TRBD2 (5 bases each). In DNA form, the CDR3 reads TGTGCCAGCAGCTTAGCTCAGGGACCCTACGAGCAGTACTTC. Protein: CASSLAQGPYEQYF.